This TCR beta chain was identified during a study of cytomegalovirus exposure and HLA in healthy donors. Regarding the study as a whole: Generally TCR sequences proved uncommon, though certain public TCRs appeared in numerous donors. It was confirmed in vitro that a few of the CMV-associated chains were specific for CMV antigens. Accounts indicate the classifier identified cytomegalovirus status with strong specificity and sensitivity.

A single count supports this clone. What it recognizes is unknown. Germline CDR1 and CDR2: PRHDT and FYEKMQ (reference sequence). There are 14 residues in the CDR3. Trimming took off 1 base at V and 10 bases at J, with 16 bases between the two ends. The table came from immunoSEQ multiplex PCR; TCRdb's copy has only in-frame clones and leaves some out. The table lists about 160,000 clones, around 92% of them singletons. The chain uses TRBV13 and TRBJ1-2; D unresolved. Sequenced input: PBMCs. The clonotype originates from a young woman in good health and CMV-seropositive. The CDR3 region is CASSLEREGKFYTF. The CDR3 DNA reads as TGTGCCAGCAGCTTAGAGAGGGAGGGCAAGTTCTACACCTTC.